The rows below give T cell receptor beta chains drawn from one sample of a study of blood T cell repertoires in COVID-19. Repertoires were generated with immunoSEQ multiplex PCR, while TCRdb's copy carries only in-frame clones and drops some. The data contain about 120,000 clones, about four fifths of them singletons. The specimen sequenced was peripheral blood. The receptors were gathered from a man aged 40-49 years with active or convalescent COVID-19. Each CDR3 is given with its conserved first and last residue.

V	J	CDR3
TRBV7-3	TRBJ1-1	CASARVGNTEAFF
TRBV7-2	TRBJ1-1	CASSSRASGPEAFF
TRBV27	TRBJ1-6	CASRAGPAQGSPLHF
TRBV6-5	TRBJ1-3	CASSSTGGSGNTIYF
TRBV9	TRBJ2-2	CATAVGLAGENTGELFF
TRBV4-2	TRBJ1-3	CASSQYSSGNTIYF
TRBV27	TRBJ2-1	CASSFSSNEQFF
TRBV15	TRBJ1-1	CATSRNTRSGAEAFF
TRBV18	TRBJ1-1	CASSPGTGGTEAFF
TRBV6-2/TRBV6-3	TRBJ1-1	CASSWGVIAEAFF
TRBV28	TRBJ1-6	CASSSGGGRVHF
TRBV19	TRBJ1-4	CASSTGGGRNEKLFF
TRBV5-8	TRBJ2-3	CASSSLQGLPDTQYF
TRBV28	TRBJ2-2	CASRPQGLGTGELFF
TRBV4-2	TRBJ2-5	CASSRDRGGSETQYF
TRBV5-6	TRBJ1-3	CASSLSGSAGNTIYF
TRBV7-2	TRBJ2-2	CASSFKGSTGELFF
TRBV5-1	TRBJ1-6	CASSPGRRDNSPLHF
TRBV9	TRBJ2-5	CASSDRLAGPQETQYF
TRBV7-2	TRBJ2-7	CASSRGLALREGSYEQYF
TRBV10-2	TRBJ1-5	CATSDRVGQPQHF
TRBV9	TRBJ2-2	CASSGLAGVGTGELFF
TRBV9	TRBJ1-1	CASSLTGGGGTEAFF
TRBV19	TRBJ1-1	CASSSTGLGEAFF
TRBV28	TRBJ1-2	CASSQGGQGQNYGYTF
TRBV9	TRBJ1-1	CASSVEGMNTEAFF
TRBV7-2	TRBJ2-7	CASSSIPEGFYEQYF
TRBV24-1	TRBJ2-1	CATGTSGYNEQFF
TRBV5-1	TRBJ2-7	CASSLGVGTGVYEQYF
TRBV28	TRBJ1-1	CASSSGGIRNTEAFF
TRBV19	TRBJ1-5	CASGTGNSNQPQHF
TRBV4-2	TRBJ2-7	CASSQDVSYEQYF
TRBV7-8	TRBJ2-2	CASSATGGRSGELFF
TRBV13	TRBJ2-2	CASSSRRGERGPNTGELFF
TRBV29-1	TRBJ1-2	CSARGTGSLGYGYTF
TRBV3-1/TRBV3-2	TRBJ2-7	CASSQGTSGAYEQYF
TRBV5-1	TRBJ1-1	CASSSQGAGTEAFF
TRBV10-3	TRBJ2-2	CAISELLGSSGELFF
TRBV19	TRBJ2-1	CASSIRAFGTGPNNEQFF
TRBV7-2	TRBJ1-5	CASSSGVSSNQPQHF
TRBV2	TRBJ1-1	CASRTVMNTEAFF
TRBV19	TRBJ2-7	CASSILLGQGDEQYF
TRBV2	TRBJ1-5	CASSDEQLNQPQHF
TRBV24-1	TRBJ1-1	CATSLSRGVDTEAFF
TRBV6-6	TRBJ1-5	CASSYSRQGASQPQHF
TRBV5-1	TRBJ2-7	CASSSGTGVLHEQYF
TRBV4-2	TRBJ2-1	CASSRDRIDNEQFF
TRBV7-2	TRBJ1-6	CASSDFSRSSYNSPLHF
TRBV19	TRBJ1-4	CASTPGTGVNEKLFF
TRBV30	TRBJ2-1	CAFRWGRPLVNEQFF
TRBV5-4	TRBJ1-2	CASSLQGAQEGYTF
TRBV15	TRBJ2-7	CATSPDRVAYEQYF
TRBV19	TRBJ1-2	CASSPTGGGGYTF
TRBV9	TRBJ2-2	CASSVGGSGTGELFF
TRBV3-1/TRBV3-2	TRBJ1-4	CASSPRVATNEKLFF
TRBV19	TRBJ2-7	CASRAGLASSEQYF
TRBV27	TRBJ1-1	CASNTGQNTEAFF